What follows are 31 T cell receptor beta chains derived from one specimen sequenced in a study of blood T cell repertoires in COVID-19. The assay was immunoSEQ multiplex PCR, and TCRdb's table has in-frame clones only and misses some. Of tens of thousands of clones in the sample, approximately 80% were seen once. The specimen was peripheral blood. Receptors originate from a woman aged 55-75 years with acute or convalescent COVID-19.

This clone occurred once. The chain employs TRBV18 and TRBJ1-3; D is perhaps TRBD1 (6 bases). This CDR3 comprises 17 residues. Germline lookup yields CDR1 KGHSH and CDR2 LQKENI. The V end lost 4 bases, the J end lost 0 bases, and 16 bases lay between the germline ends. The CDR3 DNA follows: TGTGCCAGCTCACGCACTCGGGACATGAGCTCTGGAAACACCATATATTTT. This encodes CASSRTRDMSSGNTIYF.

This clone has more than one count but fewer than ten. In the same sample, other DNA sequences code for this CDR3. The chain links TRBV4-1 to TRBJ1-1; 7 bases fit TRBD1. The CDR3 runs to 15 residues. CDR1 and CDR2 (germline): MGHRA, YSYEKL. J was trimmed by 0 bases and V by 3 bases; bases with no gene match: 4. The CDR3: CASSHPQGLNTEAFF. CDR3 nucleotide sequence: TGCGCCAGCAGCCACCCACAGGGGTTGAACACTGAAGCTTTCTTT.

This clone appeared a single time. The chain's CDR3 is CASSPSIGQAYYGYTF. CDR3 nucleotides: TGTGCCAGCTCACCATCAATTGGGCAGGCCTACTATGGCTACACCTTC. The chain combines TRBV18 with TRBJ1-2; D is undetermined. Germline loops: CDR1 KGHSH, CDR2 LQKENI. Trimming removed 2 bases at V and 3 bases at J, with 16 bases between. The CDR3 consists of 16 residues. Together with reference TRBV18 and TRBJ1-2, the CDR3 gives the full variable domain: NAGVMQNPRHLVRRRGQEARLRCSPMKGHSHVYWYRQLPEEGLKFMVYLQKENIIDESGMPKERFSAEFPKEGPSILRIQQVVRGDSAAYFCASSPSIGQAYYGYTFGSGTRLTVV.

The chain joins TRBV6-6 to TRBJ2-5; 8 bases align to TRBD1. Germline V gene lookup returns CDR1 MNHNY and CDR2 SVGAGI (reference sequence). J was trimmed by 3 bases and V by 10 bases; bases with no gene match: 4. This CDR3 contains 12 residues. The CDR3 bases are TGTGCCACGACAGGGGAGAAAGAGACCCAGTACTTC. Translating it yields CATTGEKETQYF.

J is TRBJ2-2 and V is TRBV3-1 (or the pseudogene TRBV3-2); 7 bases agree with TRBD2. V shed 5 bases, J shed 0 bases, and the junction held 3 bases outside the gene matches. The CDR3 spans 15 residues. Germline loops: CDR1 LGHDT, CDR2 YNNKEL (reference sequence). CDR3 DNA: TGTGCCAGCAGCTCCGGGGGGACGAACACCGGGGAGCTGTTTTTT. Amino acid sequence: CASSSGGTNTGELFF.

The V gene is TRBV7-2, the J gene TRBJ2-3; 10 bases are a match to TRBD2. Germline-derived CDR1 and CDR2 are SGHTA and FQGNSA. The CDR3 is made up of 15 amino acids. The ends lost 2 bases at V and 4 bases at J; junction bases unmatched: 3. CDR3 sequence: CASSLILAGPDTQYF. In DNA, the CDR3 is TGTGCCAGCAGCTTAATACTAGCGGGGCCAGATACGCAGTATTTT. The full variable domain, its missing parts supplied by reference TRBV7-2 and TRBJ2-3, is GAGVSQSPSNKVTEKGKDVELRCDPISGHTALYWYRQSLGQGLEFLIYFQGNSAPDKSGLPSDRFSAERTGGSVSTLTIQRTQQEDSAVYLCASSLILAGPDTQYFGPGTRLTVL.

The rearrangement uses TRBV2 and TRBJ2-4; possibly TRBD1 for D (6 bases). This CDR3 comprises 14 residues. Germline CDR1 SNHLY, CDR2 FYNNEI. Trimming pared 5 bases from V and 7 bases from J, leaving 15 bases between. This CDR3 is CASSNGRGINIQYF. Written as DNA, the CDR3 is TGTGCCAGCAGTAACGGCAGGGGAATTAACATTCAGTACTTC.

As DNA, the CDR3 is TGTGCCAGTAGTAGTACAGGGTACACCGGGGAGCTGTTTTTT. Translated, it gives CASSSTGYTGELFF. This chain joins TRBV19 and TRBJ2-2, with D perhaps matching TRBD1 (6 bases). The CDR3 contains 14 residues. V was shortened by 4 bases and J by 3 bases, with 9 bases between the two germline ends. In germline, CDR1 is LNHDA, CDR2 SQIVND (reference sequence).

This clone was picked up a small number of times. A junction boundary mismatches the germline segment, possibly from a read error. The chain joins TRBV10-3 to TRBJ2-1; TRBD2 might be the D (6 bases). This CDR3 has 11 amino acids. Per germline, CDR1 ENHRY and CDR2 SYGVKD. This CDR3 is CASQGGNEQFF. Written as DNA, the CDR3 is TGCGCTTCCCAGGGAGGCAATGAGCAGTTCTTC.

The chain couples TRBV5-6 to TRBJ1-5; 7 bases line up with TRBD1. CDR1 SGHDT and CDR2 YYEEEE come from the germline V gene. The CDR3 is 15 amino acids. Trimming took 2 bases from V and 3 from J; bases not matched to a gene: 5. The CDR3 coding sequence is TGTGCCAGCAGCTTTCAGGACAGGACCAATCAGCCCCAGCATTTT. This translates into CASSFQDRTNQPQHF.

This clone has a handful of counts. The chain combines TRBV2 with TRBJ1-2, with 7 bases identical to TRBD1. Trimming cost V 3 bases and J 5 bases; bases outside gene matches: 6. The germline V gene has CDR1 SNHLY and CDR2 FYNNEI. CDR3 length equals 14 residues. CDR3 in amino acids: CASSEEGAGYGYTF. CDR3 DNA sequence: TGTGCCAGCAGTGAGGAGGGGGCGGGATATGGCTACACCTTC.

This clone was seen a handful of times. The chain recombines TRBV5-5 with TRBJ2-7, with a weak D call TRBD1 (6 bases). This CDR3 is built from 15 residues. The germline gives CDR1 SGHKS, CDR2 YYEKEE (reference sequence). V lost 2 bases to trimming and J lost 3 bases, with 15 bases between them. In DNA, the CDR3 is TGTGCCAGCAGCTTTGGGGGCGACCCTAACTACGAGCAGTACGTC. This sequence encodes CASSFGGDPNYEQYV.

V is TRBV19 and J is TRBJ2-7, with D uncertain. Germline CDR1 and CDR2: LNHDA and SQIVND (reference sequence). This CDR3 is built from 14 residues. V was cut by 1 base and J by 2 bases, with 9 bases left in between. The CDR3 region is CASSIAASAYEQYF. In DNA form, the CDR3 reads TGTGCCAGTAGTATAGCGGCTAGTGCCTACGAGCAGTACTTC.

This chain connects TRBV7-8 to TRBJ2-7, with 7 positions matching TRBD1. Per germline, CDR1 SGHVS and CDR2 FQNEAQ. J gave up 0 bases and V 5 bases, and 7 bases lay outside the gene matches. The CDR3 totals 15 residues. For the CDR3, the DNA is TGTGCCAGCAGCCCCCGGACAGGTGCCTCCTACGAGCAGTACTTC. Translation: CASSPRTGASYEQYF.

Written as DNA, the CDR3 is TGCGCCAGCAGTCTTGGTCCCCTACTAGCGGGACTAGAGACCCAGTACTTC. This gives the protein CASSLGPLLAGLETQYF. The chain joins TRBV4-1 to TRBJ2-5; the match to TRBD2 covers 10 bases. Germline V gives CDR1 MGHRA, CDR2 YSYEKL. The CDR3 spans 17 residues. V gave up 6 bases and J gave up 4 bases; unmatched junction bases: 14.

The rearrangement uses TRBV27 and TRBJ2-2; 7 nucleotides line up with TRBD1. Looked up from germline, CDR1 is MNHEY and CDR2 is SMNVEV (reference sequence). With 3 bases clipped from V and 5 bases from J, the junction kept 3 bases outside the gene matches. The CDR3 is made up of 14 amino acids. The CDR3 nucleotides read TGTGCCAGCAGTTTCACAGGGGATACCGGGGAGCTGTTTTTT. Protein sequence: CASSFTGDTGELFF.

The rearrangement joins TRBV4-3 to TRBJ1-2; 8 bases are a match to TRBD1. This CDR3 comprises 16 residues. V trimming: 0 bases; J trimming: 7 bases; junction bases outside the gene matches: 10. Germline CDR1 reads LGHNA; CDR2 reads YSLEER. DNA of the CDR3: TGCGCCAGCAGCCAAGATTTGCGACAGGGGAGGAGTGGCTACACCTTC. Protein product: CASSQDLRQGRSGYTF.

This chain uses TRBV2 with TRBJ2-1; maybe TRBD2 (5 bases). From germline, CDR1 is SNHLY and CDR2 FYNNEI. The CDR3 has 14 residues. Between the trimmed V and J ends, which lost 8 bases and 0 bases, there was a span of 11 bases. The CDR3 DNA is TGTGCCAGCCAACGCCGGGGCTCCTACAATGAGCAGTTCTTC. This translates into CASQRRGSYNEQFF.

The chain links TRBV5-1 to TRBJ2-2, with 9 bases lining up with TRBD2. This CDR3 has 15 residues. The trim removed 2 bases at V and 1 base at J, leaving 0 bases unmatched. The germline V gene has CDR1 SGHRS and CDR2 YFSETQ. In nucleotides, the CDR3 is TGCGCCAGCAGCTTTAGCGGGGGGAACACCGGGGAGCTGTTTTTT. Translation gives CASSFSGGNTGELFF.

The chain couples TRBV21-1 to TRBJ2-7; the D call TRBD2 from the table was never checked on the DNA. TRBV21-1 is marked as a pseudogene. The CDR3 contains 17 residues. CDR3 in amino acids: CASSKALSGGNLYEQYV. CDR3 nucleotides: TGTGCCAGCAGCAAAGCCCTATCTGGAGGGAACCTCTACGAGCAGTACGTC.

V gene TRBV7-8 combines with J gene TRBJ1-6, with TRBD1 matching over 8 bases. Germline V lookup: CDR1 SGHVS, CDR2 FQNEAQ. Germline trimming cut 3 bases from V and 0 bases from J; bases unmatched to any gene: 4. The CDR3 covers 17 residues. CDR3 region: CASSFGTGISYNSPLHF. The CDR3 DNA reads as TGTGCCAGCAGCTTCGGGACAGGCATCTCCTATAATTCACCCCTCCACTTT.

The chain joins TRBV7-2 to TRBJ2-1; D not resolved. This CDR3 spans 14 amino acids. In germline, CDR1 is SGHTA, CDR2 FQGNSA. The V and J ends lost 1 base and 8 bases respectively, with 12 bases between them. CDR3 bases: TGTGCCAGCAGCTTAGATTATGGCGGCGATGAGCAGTTCTTC. It yields the protein CASSLDYGGDEQFF.

Remarks on this clone: The junction and the germline gene differ at one end; a read error may be behind it. The rearrangement links TRBV7-2 to TRBJ2-3; 7 bases line up with TRBD2. The CDR3 sequence is 14 residues long. Germline-derived CDR1 and CDR2 are SGHTA and FQGNSA. CDR3 in amino acids: CASSLAEAVHTQYF. For the CDR3, the DNA is TGTGCCAGCAGCCTAGCGGAGGCAGTTCATACGCAGTATTTT.

The chain uses TRBV2 and TRBJ1-2; D ambiguous. This CDR3 comprises 14 residues. V lost 6 bases and J 2 bases, leaving 13 bases between the germline ends. The germline CDR1 and CDR2 sequences are SNHLY and FYNNEI. For the CDR3, the DNA is TGTGCCAGCAGGGAGGACTCGCAGAACTATGGCTACACCTTC. It is translated as CASREDSQNYGYTF.

The chain combines TRBV29-1 with TRBJ1-2, with 7 bases fitting TRBD1. The J segment lost 8 bases and the V segment lost 3 bases, leaving 9 bases of the junction unmatched. CDR1 and CDR2 (germline): SQVTM, ANQGSEA. The CDR3 is 13 residues long. CDR3 in DNA: TGCAGCGTTGATGCAACAGGGGCACGAGGCTACACCTTC. Its translation is CSVDATGARGYTF.

V is TRBV18 and J is TRBJ1-2; TRBD1 might be the D (5 bases). Trimming pared 8 bases from V and 4 bases from J, leaving 17 bases between. Germline assignment: CDR1 KGHSH and CDR2 LQKENI. This CDR3 is 14 amino acids long. The CDR3 sequence is CASGGTDVSYGYTF. The CDR3 DNA reads TGTGCCAGCGGAGGGACGGATGTCTCCTATGGCTACACCTTC.

The chain carries TRBV3-1 (or the pseudogene TRBV3-2) and TRBJ1-4; TRBD1 matches at 7 bases. Looked up from germline, CDR1 is LGHDT and CDR2 is YNNKEL (reference sequence). This CDR3 spans 15 amino acids. The V gene end was trimmed by 1 base and the J gene end by 8 bases; junction bases not matched to a gene: 7. As DNA, the CDR3 is TGTGCCAGCAGCCAAGGGTTAAGGGGGCAAGAAAAACTGTTTTTT. It encodes CASSQGLRGQEKLFF.

The chain is built from TRBV5-4 and TRBJ2-3, with 12 bases identical to TRBD2. The CDR3 spans 16 residues. Germline assignment: CDR1 SGHNT and CDR2 YYREEE (reference sequence). V gave up 3 bases and J gave up 4 bases; unmatched junction bases: 6. In DNA form, the CDR3 reads TGTGCCAGCAGCTCTAGCGGGGGGGCCGGTGCAGATACGCAGTATTTT. This sequence encodes CASSSSGGAGADTQYF.

This clone was seen a handful of times. J is TRBJ1-4 and V is TRBV9; D is unclear. The germline V gene encodes CDR1 SGDLS and CDR2 YYNGEE. The V and J ends lost 2 bases and 7 bases respectively, with 9 bases between them. The CDR3 is 13 residues long. In DNA form, the CDR3 reads TGTGCCAGCAGCGTCAGGATGGGTGAAAAACTGTTTTTT. As protein: CASSVRMGEKLFF.

V usage is TRBV6-4 and J usage is TRBJ2-7; D is perhaps TRBD2 (5 bases). The CDR3 consists of 11 residues. V lost 7 bases and J lost 5, with 9 bases in between. CDR1 is MRHNA, CDR2 SNTAGT, per germline. CDR3 residues: CASTRLHEQYV. The CDR3 DNA is TGTGCCAGCACCAGACTACACGAGCAGTACGTC.

The chain joins TRBV6-2 or TRBV6-3 to TRBJ2-7; 10 bases match TRBD1. CDR1 MNHEY and CDR2 SVGEGT come from the germline V gene. Trimming at V came to 5 bases and at J to 3 bases, leaving 13 bases not matched to a gene. This CDR3 has 17 residues. CDR3: CASSMAHTGQGDYEQYF. CDR3 in DNA: TGTGCCAGCAGTATGGCCCACACAGGACAGGGGGACTACGAGCAGTACTTC.